This T cell receptor (beta chain) derives from a study of blood T cells in healthy people across ages. Overall study findings and caveats: No one knew whether donors had CMV, which possibly confounded expanded clonotype changes. Observed TCR beta diversity per million T cells went down as age went up. This fall followed a roughly linear course with age.

A second PCR of about 7 to 12 cycles used a sample-barcoded 5' primer and a J-beta primer mix. Every cDNA molecule carried a tag from a template-switch adaptor bearing 12 random nucleotides. TCRdb reanalysed the 5' RACE reads using MiXCR and keeps one entry per CDR3 protein. The profile shows about 1.4 million distinct CDR3 sequences, around 59% of them singletons. The CDR3 has 15 residues. The germline gives CDR1 SGHAT, CDR2 FQNNGV. Trimming stripped 0 bases from V and 0 bases from J, with 6 bases between. Comments on this clonotype: The antigen remains undetermined.

The rearrangement joins TRBV11-2 to TRBJ1-5; D is unresolved. The clonotype comes from a man between 18 and 29 years old in good health. Sequencing used blood. DNA of the CDR3: TGTGCCAGCAGCTTAGATCTAGCTAGCAATCAGCCCCAGCATTTT. Its protein is CASSLDLASNQPQHF.